A selection of T cell receptor beta chains follows, all from one sample in a study of blood T cell repertoires in COVID-19. This table comes from immunoSEQ multiplex PCR, and its TCRdb copy is limited to in-frame clones, with some not included. The table records roughly 330,000 clones, nearly 90% of them present only once. What was sequenced was PBMCs or T cells enriched from blood (not recorded which). These receptors all stem from a woman in her thirties who had recovered from COVID-19. Both conserved end residues are part of each CDR3. The D gene is left open where the match is weak. Size tells how often a clone was seen (once, few, many) or the class of an expanded clone, and some rows leave it out.

v_gene	j_gene	abundance	d_gene	CDR3aa	CDR3nt
TRBV6-6	TRBJ1-4	.	TRBD1	CASSYPGGRDEKLFF	TGTGCCAGCAGTTACCCAGGGGGTCGGGATGAAAAACTGTTTTTT
TRBV7-2	TRBJ2-2	.	TRBD1	CASRGTENTGELFF	TGTGCCAGCAGAGGGACAGAAAACACCGGGGAGCTGTTTTTT
TRBV6-1	TRBJ1-2	.	.	CASSEASGLTGYGYTF	TGTGCCAGCAGTGAAGCCTCCGGGCTGACAGGCTATGGCTACACCTTC
TRBV3-1/TRBV3-2	TRBJ1-2	.	TRBD1	CASSQESAGGRYGYTF	TGTGCCAGCAGCCAAGAGTCAGCAGGGGGAAGGTATGGCTACACCTTC
TRBV15	TRBJ1-3	.	TRBD1	CATSRDRGIATIYF	TGTGCCACCAGCCGGGACAGGGGTATTGCCACCATATATTTT
TRBV19	TRBJ2-1	.	TRBD2	CASSTNSGGGSEQFF	TGTGCCAGTAGTACCAATAGCGGGGGAGGGAGTGAGCAGTTCTTC
TRBV4-2	TRBJ1-2	.	.	CASSQDNRVSYYGYTF	TGTGCCAGCAGCCAAGACAACAGGGTGTCATACTATGGCTACACCTTC
TRBV19	TRBJ2-1	.	.	CASRPGDYYNEQFF	TGTGCCAGTAGACCAGGGGACTATTACAATGAGCAGTTCTTC
TRBV5-1	TRBJ2-7	.	TRBD2	CASSLLPAGGLAYEQYF	TGCGCCAGCAGCTTACTTCCAGCGGGGGGGCTTGCCTACGAGCAGTACTTC
TRBV5-1	TRBJ2-2	.	.	CASSNTGTFGGELFF	TGCGCCAGCAGCAATACCGGGACATTCGGCGGGGAGCTGTTTTTT
TRBV30	TRBJ1-6	once	TRBD1	CAWSPRTGDSPLHF	TGTGCCTGGAGTCCGAGGACAGGGGACTCACCCCTCCACTTT
TRBV5-1	TRBJ1-4	.	TRBD1	CASSSTGITNEKLFF	TGCGCCAGCAGCTCGACAGGGATCACTAATGAAAAACTGTTTTTT
TRBV30	TRBJ2-7	.	TRBD1	CAWRVSWGQGAREQYF	TGTGCCTGGAGGGTATCCTGGGGACAGGGGGCGCGGGAGCAGTACTTC
TRBV7-8	TRBJ1-5	.	.	CASSRLPSEGLGNQPQHF	TGTGCCAGCAGCCGACTTCCCTCGGAGGGACTAGGAAATCAGCCCCAGCATTTT
TRBV5-1	TRBJ2-7	.	.	CASSLTGPYEQYF	TGCGCCAGCAGCTTGACAGGGCCCTACGAGCAGTACTTC
TRBV6-2/TRBV6-3	TRBJ2-1	.	TRBD2	CASSYPRTSGPGEQFF	TGTGCCAGCAGTTACCCCCGGACTAGCGGTCCTGGGGAGCAGTTCTTC
TRBV19	TRBJ1-2	.	.	CASSTRGYGYTF	TGTGCCAGTAGTACCAGGGGATATGGCTACACCTTC
TRBV27	TRBJ2-2	.	.	CASSLKRNGELFF	TGTGCCAGCAGTTTAAAGCGAAACGGGGAGCTGTTTTTT
TRBV7-9	TRBJ1-2	.	.	CASSLGQPGSNGYTF	TGTGCCAGCAGCTTAGGACAGCCTGGCTCAAATGGCTACACCTTC
TRBV29-1	TRBJ2-7	once	.	CSVAQGVGEQYF	TGCAGCGTTGCACAGGGTGTCGGCGAGCAGTACTTC
TRBV2	TRBJ1-5	.	.	CASHLDRINQPQHF	TGTGCCAGCCACCTCGACAGGATCAATCAGCCCCAGCATTTT
TRBV9	TRBJ2-1	.	TRBD2	CASSESGGADEQFF	TGTGCCAGCAGCGAAAGCGGGGGGGCGGACGAGCAGTTCTTC
TRBV9	TRBJ1-1	few	TRBD1	CASSVAAPGQGATEAFF	TGTGCCAGCAGCGTAGCCGCACCCGGACAGGGGGCCACTGAAGCTTTCTTT
TRBV27	TRBJ2-7	few	TRBD2	CASRLAGALYEQYF	TGTGCCAGCAGGCTAGCGGGGGCCCTCTACGAGCAGTACTTC
TRBV18	TRBJ1-1	.	.	CASSPPGRGDEAFF	TGTGCCAGCTCACCACCGGGCAGGGGCGATGAAGCTTTCTTT
TRBV24-1	TRBJ1-2	few	.	CATSASYGYTF	TGTGCCACCAGTGCGTCTTATGGCTACACCTTC